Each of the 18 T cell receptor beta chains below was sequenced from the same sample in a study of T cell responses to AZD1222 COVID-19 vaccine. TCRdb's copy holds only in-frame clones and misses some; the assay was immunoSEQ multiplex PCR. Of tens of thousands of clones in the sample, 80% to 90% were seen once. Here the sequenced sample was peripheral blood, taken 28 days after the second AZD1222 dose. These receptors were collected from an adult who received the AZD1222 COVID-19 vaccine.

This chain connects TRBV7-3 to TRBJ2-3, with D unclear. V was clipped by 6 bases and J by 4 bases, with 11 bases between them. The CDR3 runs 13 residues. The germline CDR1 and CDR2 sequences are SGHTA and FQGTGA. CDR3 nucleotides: TGTGCCAGCAGTCTTAGGGTCTCAGATACGCAGTATTTT. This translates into CASSLRVSDTQYF.

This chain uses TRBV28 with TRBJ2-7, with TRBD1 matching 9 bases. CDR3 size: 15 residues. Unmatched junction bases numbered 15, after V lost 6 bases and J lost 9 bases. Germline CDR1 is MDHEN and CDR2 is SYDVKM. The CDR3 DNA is TGTGCCAGCAGCCAAAACTCCGGGACAGGGAATGTGCAGTACGTC. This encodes CASSQNSGTGNVQYV.

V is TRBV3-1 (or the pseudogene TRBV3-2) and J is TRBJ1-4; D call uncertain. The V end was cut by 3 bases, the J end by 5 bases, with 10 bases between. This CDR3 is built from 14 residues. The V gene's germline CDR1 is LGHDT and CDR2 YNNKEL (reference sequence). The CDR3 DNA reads TGTGCCAGCAGCCAGGGGTGGTCGAATGAAAAACTGTTTTTT. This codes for CASSQGWSNEKLFF.

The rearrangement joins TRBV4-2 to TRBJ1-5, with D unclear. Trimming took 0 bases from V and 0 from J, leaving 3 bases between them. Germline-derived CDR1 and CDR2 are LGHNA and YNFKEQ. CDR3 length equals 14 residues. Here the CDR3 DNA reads TGTGCCAGCAGCCAAGATAATAGCAATCAGCCCCAGCATTTT. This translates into CASSQDNSNQPQHF.

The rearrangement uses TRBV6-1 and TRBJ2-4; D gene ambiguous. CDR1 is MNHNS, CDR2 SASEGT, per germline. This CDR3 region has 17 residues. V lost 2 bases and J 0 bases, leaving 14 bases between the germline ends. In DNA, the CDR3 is TGTGCCAGCAGTGAACTTCCAAGTAGGACAGCCAAAAACATTCAGTACTTC. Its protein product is CASSELPSRTAKNIQYF.

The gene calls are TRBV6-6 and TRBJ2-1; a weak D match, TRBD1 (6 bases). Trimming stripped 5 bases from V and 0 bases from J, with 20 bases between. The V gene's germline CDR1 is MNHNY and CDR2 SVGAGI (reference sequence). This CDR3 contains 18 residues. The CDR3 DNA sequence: TGTGCCAGCAGTCCTATCAAGACAGGTTCTTTCTCCTACAATGAGCAGTTCTTC. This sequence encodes CASSPIKTGSFSYNEQFF.

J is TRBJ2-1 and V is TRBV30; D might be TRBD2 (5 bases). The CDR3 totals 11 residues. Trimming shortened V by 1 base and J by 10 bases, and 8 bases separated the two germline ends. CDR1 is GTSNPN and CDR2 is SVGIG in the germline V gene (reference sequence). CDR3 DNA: TGTGCCTGGAGTGGAAGCGGCGAGCAGTTCTTC. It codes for CAWSGSGEQFF.

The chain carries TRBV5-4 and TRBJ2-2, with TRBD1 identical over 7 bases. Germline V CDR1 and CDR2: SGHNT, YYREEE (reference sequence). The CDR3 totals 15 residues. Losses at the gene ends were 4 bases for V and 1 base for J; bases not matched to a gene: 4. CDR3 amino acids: CASSKGTVNTGELFF. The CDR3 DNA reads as TGTGCCAGCAGCAAAGGGACAGTGAACACCGGGGAGCTGTTTTTT.

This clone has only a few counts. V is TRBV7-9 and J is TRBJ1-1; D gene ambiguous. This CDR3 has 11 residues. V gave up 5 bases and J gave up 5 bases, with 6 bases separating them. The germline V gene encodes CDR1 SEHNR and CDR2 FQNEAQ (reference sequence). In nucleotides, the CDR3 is TGTGCCAGCAGCATAAAAACTGAAGCTTTCTTT. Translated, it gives CASSIKTEAFF.

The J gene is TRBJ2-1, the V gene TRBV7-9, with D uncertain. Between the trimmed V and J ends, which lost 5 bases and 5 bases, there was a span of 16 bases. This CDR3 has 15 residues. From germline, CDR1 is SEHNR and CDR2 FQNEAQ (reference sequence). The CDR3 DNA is TGTGCCAGCAGCCTAACAAGAGACGGAAACAATGAGCAGTTCTTC. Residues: CASSLTRDGNNEQFF. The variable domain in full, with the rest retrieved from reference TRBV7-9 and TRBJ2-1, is DTGVSQNPRHKITKRGQNVTFRCDPISEHNRLYWYRQTLGQGPEFLTYFQNEAQLEKSRLLSDRFSAERPKGSFSTLEIQRTEQGDSAMYLCASSLTRDGNNEQFFGPGTRLTVL.

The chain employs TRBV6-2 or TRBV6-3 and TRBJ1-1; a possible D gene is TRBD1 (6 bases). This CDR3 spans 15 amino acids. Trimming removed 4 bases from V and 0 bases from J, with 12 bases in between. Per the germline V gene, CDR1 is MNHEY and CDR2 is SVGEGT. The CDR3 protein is CASSLDRRLNTEAFF. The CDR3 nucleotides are TGTGCCAGCAGTTTGGACAGACGATTGAACACTGAAGCTTTCTTT.

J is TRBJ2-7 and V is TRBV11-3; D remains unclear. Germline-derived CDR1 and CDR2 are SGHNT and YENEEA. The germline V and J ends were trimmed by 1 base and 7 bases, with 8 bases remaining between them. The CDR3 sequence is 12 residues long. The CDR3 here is CASSLGSREQYV. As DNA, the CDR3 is TGTGCCAGCAGCTTAGGAAGCAGAGAGCAGTACGTC.

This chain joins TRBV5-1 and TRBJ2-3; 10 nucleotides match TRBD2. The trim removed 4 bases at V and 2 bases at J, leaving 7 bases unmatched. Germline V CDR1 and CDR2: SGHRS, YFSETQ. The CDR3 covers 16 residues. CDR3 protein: CASSTLTSGYTDTQYF. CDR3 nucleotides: TGCGCCAGCAGCACCTTGACTAGCGGGTACACAGATACGCAGTATTTT.

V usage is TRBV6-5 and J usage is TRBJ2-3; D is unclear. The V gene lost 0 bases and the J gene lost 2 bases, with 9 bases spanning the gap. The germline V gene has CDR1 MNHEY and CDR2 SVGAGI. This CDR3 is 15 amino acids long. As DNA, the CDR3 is TGTGCCAGCAGTTACTCGAGAATATCCACAGATACGCAGTATTTT. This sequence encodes CASSYSRISTDTQYF.

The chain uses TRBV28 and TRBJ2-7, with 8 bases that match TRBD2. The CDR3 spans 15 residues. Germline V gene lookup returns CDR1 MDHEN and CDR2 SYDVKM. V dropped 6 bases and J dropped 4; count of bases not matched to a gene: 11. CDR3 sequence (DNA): TGTGCCAGCAGACCTCAGCGGGGGCGGGGGTACGAGCAGTACTTC. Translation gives CASRPQRGRGYEQYF.

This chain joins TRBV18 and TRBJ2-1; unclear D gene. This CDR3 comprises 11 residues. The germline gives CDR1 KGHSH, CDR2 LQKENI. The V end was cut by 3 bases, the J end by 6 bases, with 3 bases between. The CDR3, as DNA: TGTGCCAGCTCACCCCCCAATGAGCAGTTCTTC. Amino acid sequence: CASSPPNEQFF.

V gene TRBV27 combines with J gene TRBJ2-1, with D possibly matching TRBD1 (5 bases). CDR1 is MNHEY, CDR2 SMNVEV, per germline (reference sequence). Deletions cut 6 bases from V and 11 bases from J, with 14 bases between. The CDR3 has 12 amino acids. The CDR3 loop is CASRSHQGQQFF. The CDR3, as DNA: TGTGCCAGCAGATCACATCAGGGTCAGCAGTTCTTC.

CDR3 sequence: CASSLTFSGGSIYNEQFF. The CDR3 region has the DNA TGCGCCAGCAGCTTGACGTTCTCAGGCGGGAGTATTTACAATGAGCAGTTCTTC. V gene TRBV5-1 combines with J gene TRBJ2-1; TRBD2 matches at 7 bases. The V segment lost 1 base and the J segment 4 bases; nucleotides outside the gene matches: 14. This CDR3 is 18 amino acids long. Germline assignment: CDR1 SGHRS and CDR2 YFSETQ.